This T cell receptor (beta chain) was observed in a study of T cell responses to AZD1222 COVID-19 vaccine. Notes on this clone: No antigen is known for it.

Method: immunoSEQ multiplex PCR; TCRdb's copy keeps in-frame clones and lacks some. This table holds 150,000 or so clones, approximately 91% found once. The CDR3 is made up of 14 amino acids. The ends lost 0 bases at V and 5 bases at J; junction bases unmatched: 2. Germline V gene sequence: CDR1 SGHRS, CDR2 YFSETQ. Regarding the study as a whole: Most donors were white British and more were female, and clonal diversity was possibly underestimated. Nearly half of unique spike-specific TCRs reportedly avoided B.1.351 and B.1.1.7 mutated regions.

The TCR comes from an adult who had recovered from COVID-19. The sequences come from peripheral blood, collected after recovery from COVID-19. The chain recombines TRBV5-1 with TRBJ1-5; TRBD1 aligns across 7 bases. In nucleotides, the CDR3 is TGCGCCAGCAGCTTGGCACAGGGGTATCAGCCCCAGCATTTT. Its translation: CASSLAQGYQPQHF.